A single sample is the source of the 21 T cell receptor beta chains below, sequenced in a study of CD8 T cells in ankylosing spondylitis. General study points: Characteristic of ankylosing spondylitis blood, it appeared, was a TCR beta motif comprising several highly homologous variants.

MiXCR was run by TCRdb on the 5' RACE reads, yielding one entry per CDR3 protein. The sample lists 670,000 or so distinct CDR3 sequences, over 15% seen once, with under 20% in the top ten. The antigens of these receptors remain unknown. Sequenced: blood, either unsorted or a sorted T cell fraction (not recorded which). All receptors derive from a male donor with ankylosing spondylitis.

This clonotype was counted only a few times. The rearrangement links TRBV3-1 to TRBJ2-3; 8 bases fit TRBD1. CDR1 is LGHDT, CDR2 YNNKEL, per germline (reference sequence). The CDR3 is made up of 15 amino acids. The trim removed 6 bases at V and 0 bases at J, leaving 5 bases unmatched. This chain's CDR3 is CASSDDRGSTDTQYF. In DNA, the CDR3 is TGTGCCAGCAGTGACGACAGGGGAAGCACAGATACGCAGTATTTT.

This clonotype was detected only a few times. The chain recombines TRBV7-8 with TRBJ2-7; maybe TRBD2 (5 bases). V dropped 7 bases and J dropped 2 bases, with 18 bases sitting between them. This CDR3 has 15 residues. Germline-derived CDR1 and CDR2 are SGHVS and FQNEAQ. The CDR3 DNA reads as TGTGCCAGCATTCCCGTGAGAGCGGAAACCTACGAGCAGTACTTC. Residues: CASIPVRAETYEQYF.

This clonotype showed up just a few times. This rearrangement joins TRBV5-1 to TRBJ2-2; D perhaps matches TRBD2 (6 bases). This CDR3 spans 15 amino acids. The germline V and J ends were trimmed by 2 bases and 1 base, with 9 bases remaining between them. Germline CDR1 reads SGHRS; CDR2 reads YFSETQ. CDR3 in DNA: TGCGCCAGCAGCTTAGGAGGGAAGAACACCGGGGAGCTGTTTTTT. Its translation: CASSLGGKNTGELFF.

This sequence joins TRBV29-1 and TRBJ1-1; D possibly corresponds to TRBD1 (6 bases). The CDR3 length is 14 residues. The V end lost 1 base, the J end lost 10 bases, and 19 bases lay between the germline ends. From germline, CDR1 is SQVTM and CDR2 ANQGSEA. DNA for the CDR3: TGCAGCGTTGAAGCGGTGGACAGTATGCTGGGAGCTTTCTTT. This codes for CSVEAVDSMLGAFF.

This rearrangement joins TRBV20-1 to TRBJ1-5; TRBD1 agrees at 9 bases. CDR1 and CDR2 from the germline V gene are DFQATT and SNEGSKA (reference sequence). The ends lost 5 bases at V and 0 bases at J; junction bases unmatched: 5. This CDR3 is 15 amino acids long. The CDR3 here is CSAGRTGASNQPQHF. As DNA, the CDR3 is TGCAGTGCTGGCAGGACAGGGGCTAGCAATCAGCCCCAGCATTTT.

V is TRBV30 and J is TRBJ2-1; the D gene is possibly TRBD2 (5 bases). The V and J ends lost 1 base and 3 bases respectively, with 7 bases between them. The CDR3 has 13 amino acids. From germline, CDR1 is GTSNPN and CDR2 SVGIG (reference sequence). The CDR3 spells CAWSDDYYNEQFF. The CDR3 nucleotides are TGTGCCTGGAGTGACGACTACTACAATGAGCAGTTCTTC.

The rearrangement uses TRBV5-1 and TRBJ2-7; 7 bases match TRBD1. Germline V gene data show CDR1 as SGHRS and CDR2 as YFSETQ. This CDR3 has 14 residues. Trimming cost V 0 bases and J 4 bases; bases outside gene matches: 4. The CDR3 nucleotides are TGCGCCAGCAGCTTGGTGGGGACAGAATACGAGCAGTACTTC. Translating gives CASSLVGTEYEQYF.

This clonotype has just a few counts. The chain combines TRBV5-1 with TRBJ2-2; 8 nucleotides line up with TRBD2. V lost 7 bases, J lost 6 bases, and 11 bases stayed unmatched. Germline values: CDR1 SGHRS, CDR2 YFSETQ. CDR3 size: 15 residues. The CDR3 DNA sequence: TGCGCCAGCTGTGAACGGGAGGGCCCTCCCGGGGAGCTGTTTTTT. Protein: CASCEREGPPGELFF.

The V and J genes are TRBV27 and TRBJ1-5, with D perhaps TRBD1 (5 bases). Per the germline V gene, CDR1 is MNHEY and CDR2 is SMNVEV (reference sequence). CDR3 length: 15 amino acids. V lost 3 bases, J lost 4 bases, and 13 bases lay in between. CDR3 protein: CASSFLGAVNQPQHF. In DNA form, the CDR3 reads TGTGCCAGCAGTTTCTTAGGGGCGGTAAATCAGCCCCAGCATTTT.

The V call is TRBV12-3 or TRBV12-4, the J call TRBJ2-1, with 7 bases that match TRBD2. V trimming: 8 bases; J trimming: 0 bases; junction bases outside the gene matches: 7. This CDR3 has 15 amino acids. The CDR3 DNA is TGTGCCAGCGGGCTAGCGGATTACTCCTACAATGAGCAGTTCTTC. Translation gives CASGLADYSYNEQFF.

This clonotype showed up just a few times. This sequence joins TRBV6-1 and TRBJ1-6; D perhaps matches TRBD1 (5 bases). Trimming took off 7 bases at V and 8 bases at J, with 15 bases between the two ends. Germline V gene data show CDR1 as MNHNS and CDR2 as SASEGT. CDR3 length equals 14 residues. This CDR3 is CASTRDGGYSPLHF. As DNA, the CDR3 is TGTGCCAGCACCCGAGACGGGGGATATTCACCCCTCCACTTT.

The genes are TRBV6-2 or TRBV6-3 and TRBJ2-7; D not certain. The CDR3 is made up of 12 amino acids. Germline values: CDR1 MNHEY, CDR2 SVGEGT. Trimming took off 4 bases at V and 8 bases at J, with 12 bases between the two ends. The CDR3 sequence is CASSSPVWKQYF. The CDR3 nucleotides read TGTGCCAGCAGTTCCCCCGTCTGGAAGCAGTACTTC.

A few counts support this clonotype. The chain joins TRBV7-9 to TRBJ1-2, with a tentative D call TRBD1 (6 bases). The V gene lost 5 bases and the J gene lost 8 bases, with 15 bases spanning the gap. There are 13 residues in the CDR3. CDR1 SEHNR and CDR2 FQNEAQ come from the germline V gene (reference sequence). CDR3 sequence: CASSTRTEAGYTF. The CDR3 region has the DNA TGTGCCAGCAGCACACGGACAGAGGCGGGCTACACCTTC.

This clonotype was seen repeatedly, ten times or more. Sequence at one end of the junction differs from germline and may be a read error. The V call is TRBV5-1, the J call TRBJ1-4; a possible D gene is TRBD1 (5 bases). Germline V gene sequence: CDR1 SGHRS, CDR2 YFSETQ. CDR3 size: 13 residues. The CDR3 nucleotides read TGTGCCAGCTCCTTGGGGCGGAATGAAAAACTGTTTTTT. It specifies CASSLGRNEKLFF.

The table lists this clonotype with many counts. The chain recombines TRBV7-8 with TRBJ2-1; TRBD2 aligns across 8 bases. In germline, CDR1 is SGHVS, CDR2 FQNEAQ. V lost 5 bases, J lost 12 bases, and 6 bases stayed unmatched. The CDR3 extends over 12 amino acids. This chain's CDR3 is CASSPRGLAQFF. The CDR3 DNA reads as TGTGCCAGCAGCCCGCGTGGACTAGCGCAGTTCTTC.

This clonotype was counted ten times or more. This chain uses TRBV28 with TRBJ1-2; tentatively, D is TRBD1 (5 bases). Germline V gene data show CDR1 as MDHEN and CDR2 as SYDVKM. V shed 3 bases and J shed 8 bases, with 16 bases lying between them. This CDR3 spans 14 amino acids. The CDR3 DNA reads TGTGCCAGCAGTTTGGGGGGAAGCCTGAGGGGCTACACCTTC. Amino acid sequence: CASSLGGSLRGYTF.

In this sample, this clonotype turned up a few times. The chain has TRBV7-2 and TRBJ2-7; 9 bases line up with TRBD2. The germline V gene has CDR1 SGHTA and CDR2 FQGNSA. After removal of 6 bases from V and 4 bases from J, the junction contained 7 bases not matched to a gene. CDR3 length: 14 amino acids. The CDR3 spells CASRPRLAEYEQYF. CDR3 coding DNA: TGTGCCAGCAGACCCAGACTAGCGGAGTACGAGCAGTACTTC.

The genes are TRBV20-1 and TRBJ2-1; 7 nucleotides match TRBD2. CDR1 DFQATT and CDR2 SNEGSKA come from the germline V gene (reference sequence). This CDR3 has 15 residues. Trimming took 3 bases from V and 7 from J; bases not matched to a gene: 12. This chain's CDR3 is CSARPLAGVKNEQFF. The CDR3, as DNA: TGCAGTGCTAGGCCCCTTGCGGGAGTTAAGAATGAGCAGTTCTTC.

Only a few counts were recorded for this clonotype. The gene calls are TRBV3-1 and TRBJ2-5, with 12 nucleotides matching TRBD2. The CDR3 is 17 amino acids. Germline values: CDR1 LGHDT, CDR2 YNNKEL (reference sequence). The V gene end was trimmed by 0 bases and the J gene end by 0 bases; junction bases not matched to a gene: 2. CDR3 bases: TGTGCCAGCAGCCAAGAATGGACTAGCGGGAACCAAGAGACCCAGTACTTC. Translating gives CASSQEWTSGNQETQYF.

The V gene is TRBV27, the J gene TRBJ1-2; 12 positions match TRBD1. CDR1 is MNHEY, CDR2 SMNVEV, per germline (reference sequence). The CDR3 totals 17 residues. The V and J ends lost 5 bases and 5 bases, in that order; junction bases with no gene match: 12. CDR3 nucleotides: TGTGCCAGCAGTCCCGACCGCGGGACAGGGGGCGTGTATGGCTACACCTTC. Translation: CASSPDRGTGGVYGYTF.

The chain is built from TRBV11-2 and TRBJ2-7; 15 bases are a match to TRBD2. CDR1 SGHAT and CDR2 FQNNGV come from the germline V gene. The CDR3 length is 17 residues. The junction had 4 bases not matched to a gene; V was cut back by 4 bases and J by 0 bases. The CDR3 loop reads CASSSGTSGRSSYEQYF. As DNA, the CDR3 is TGTGCCAGCAGCTCCGGGACTAGCGGGAGGAGCTCCTACGAGCAGTACTTC.